Below are 10 T cell receptor beta chains sequenced from a single sample in a study of T cells in localized non-small cell lung cancer. Assay used: immunoSEQ multiplex PCR; TCRdb lists only in-frame clones, some missing. The data contain around 83,000 clones, about three quarters of them singletons. Source: PBMCs, taken before any cancer treatment. These receptors originate from a man aged 40 to 69 with stage II squamous cell lung carcinoma.

This clone was found once. The J gene is TRBJ1-1, the V gene TRBV5-1; D ambiguous. The CDR3 has 14 amino acids. The germline V gene encodes CDR1 SGHRS and CDR2 YFSETQ. Trimming left V 3 bases short and J 1 base short, with 10 bases between. The CDR3 here is CASSYGRSNTEAFF. The CDR3 region has the DNA TGCGCCAGCAGCTATGGACGGTCGAACACTGAAGCTTTCTTT. The variable domain in full, completed from reference TRBV5-1 and TRBJ1-1, reads KAGVTQTPRYLIKTRGQQVTLSCSPISGHRSVSWYQQTPGQGLQFLFEYFSETQRNKGNFPGRFSGRQFSNSRSEMNVSTLELGDSALYLCASSYGRSNTEAFFGQGTRLTVV.

The J gene is TRBJ2-5, the V gene TRBV4-3, with TRBD1 identical over 10 bases. From germline, CDR1 is LGHNA and CDR2 YSLEER. The CDR3 has 17 amino acids. Unmatched junction bases numbered 8, after V lost 2 bases and J lost 2 bases. DNA of the CDR3: TGCGCCAGCAGCCAACACCACCCGGGACAGGGGCAAGAGACCCAGTACTTC. Translated, it gives CASSQHHPGQGQETQYF.

The CDR3 loop reads CASSGDRGHIQYF. In DNA, the CDR3 is TGTGCCAGCAGCGGGGACCGAGGTCACATTCAGTACTTC. The chain carries TRBV5-6 and TRBJ2-4; D may be TRBD1 or TRBD2 (5 bases each). Trimming removed 4 bases at V and 8 bases at J, with 13 bases between. This CDR3 has 13 amino acids. Per the germline V gene, CDR1 is SGHDT and CDR2 is YYEEEE.

The V and J genes are TRBV11-3 and TRBJ2-1, with TRBD1 matching 8 bases. The CDR3 has 13 residues. The V gene's germline CDR1 is SGHNT and CDR2 YENEEA. V gave up 5 bases and J gave up 8 bases; unmatched junction bases: 5. CDR3 protein: CASSRTGNHEQFF. The CDR3 bases are TGTGCCAGCAGCCGGACAGGGAATCATGAGCAGTTCTTC.

The gene calls are TRBV7-2 and TRBJ2-7; 7 bases fit TRBD1. CDR1 is SGHTA, CDR2 FQGNSA, per germline. V lost 4 bases, J lost 2 bases, and 8 bases stayed unmatched. The CDR3 extends over 15 amino acids. The CDR3 DNA follows: TGTGCCAGCAGCTCATCGCGGACAGGCCCCTACGAGCAGTACTTC. Its translation is CASSSSRTGPYEQYF.

The rearrangement joins TRBV9 to TRBJ2-2; D remains ambiguous. The V end was cut by 4 bases, the J end by 0 bases, with 13 bases between. Germline-derived CDR1 and CDR2 are SGDLS and YYNGEE. The CDR3 length is 16 residues. CDR3 residues: CASSRPPPANTGELFF. The CDR3 DNA sequence: TGTGCCAGCAGCCGACCTCCCCCGGCGAACACCGGGGAGCTGTTTTTT.

The chain carries TRBV19 and TRBJ1-2; 8 nucleotides match TRBD1. This CDR3 is 12 amino acids long. The germline V gene encodes CDR1 LNHDA and CDR2 SQIVND (reference sequence). Trimming took 8 bases from V and 8 from J; bases not matched to a gene: 7. CDR3 sequence: CASGWTGQGYTF. The CDR3 DNA sequence: TGTGCCAGTGGGTGGACAGGGCAAGGCTACACCTTC.

The chain employs TRBV28 and TRBJ2-7; 8 bases line up with TRBD2. The CDR3 sequence is 15 residues long. V was pared by 4 bases and J by 3 bases, with 8 bases of the junction left unmatched. CDR1 is MDHEN, CDR2 SYDVKM, per germline. CDR3 nucleotides: TGTGCCAGCAGTTCCCCCGCGGGAGGCATCTACGAGCAGTACTTC. Translation gives CASSSPAGGIYEQYF.

The gene calls are TRBV5-1 and TRBJ2-7; D uncertain. The CDR3 is 13 residues long. The V gene lost 4 bases and the J gene lost 8 bases, with 16 bases spanning the gap. CDR1 is SGHRS and CDR2 is YFSETQ in the germline V gene. Here the CDR3 DNA reads TGCGCCAGCAGCCCCCTTCCGGGCGGCCAGCAGTACTTC. Encoded protein: CASSPLPGGQQYF.

This clone was counted only a few times. The V gene is TRBV2, the J gene TRBJ1-2, with a tentative D call TRBD1 (6 bases). Looked up from germline, CDR1 is SNHLY and CDR2 is FYNNEI. This CDR3 is 12 amino acids long. V was cut by 8 bases and J by 5 bases, with 12 bases left in between. CDR3: CASLRGEYGYTF. In DNA, the CDR3 is TGTGCCAGCCTTAGGGGGGAATATGGCTACACCTTC.